A single sample is the source of the 28 T cell receptor beta chains below, sequenced in a study of regulatory T cells in long-lasting Graves disease. Relying on iRepertoire HTBI primers and Arm-PCR of CDR3 regions, the team built TCR beta libraries. TCRdb itself ran the multiplex PCR reads through MiXCR, one entry per CDR3 protein. Of around 400,000 distinct CDR3 sequences detected, about 23% appear once; the ten largest clones hold under 35%. The time point here: persistent/refractory GD, antithyroid drugs over 5 years with positive TRAb. PBMC-derived RNA was used for the TCR library. The specimen was peripheral blood mononuclear cells (PBMCs), collected when the disease was refractory, from a patient treated with antithyroid drugs. These receptors originate from a woman aged 40 to 49 with Graves disease.

With respect to this clonotype: A read error may be the cause here, since a much bigger clone is one base away. CDR3 nucleotide sequence: TGTGCCAGCAGTCTCAGACAGACGGGGGCCTGCGAGCAGTACTTC. Translated, it gives CASSLRQTGACEQYF. This chain links TRBV2 with TRBJ2-7, with D perhaps TRBD1 or TRBD2 (6 bases each). V was cut by 5 bases and J by 6 bases, with 20 bases left in between. There are 15 residues in the CDR3. Per the germline V gene, CDR1 is SNHLY and CDR2 is FYNNEI.

This clonotype was seen ten or more times. This chain uses TRBV28 with TRBJ2-7, with D perhaps TRBD1 (5 bases). The V gene's germline CDR1 is MDHEN and CDR2 SYDVKM. The germline V and J ends were trimmed by 2 bases and 2 bases, with 10 bases remaining between them. This CDR3 is built from 14 residues. The CDR3 nucleotides are TGTGCCAGCAGTTTAATGGCAGGGACCTACGAGCAGTACTTC. As protein: CASSLMAGTYEQYF.

This clonotype was counted ten times or more. The V call is TRBV12-3 or TRBV12-4, the J call TRBJ1-6; D is undetermined. Trimming took 3 bases from V and 7 from J, leaving 10 bases between them. The CDR3 consists of 14 residues. The DNA for the CDR3 is TGTGCCAGCAGTTTGGTCTCACAAAATTCACCCCTCCACTTT. Protein: CASSLVSQNSPLHF.

In its sample, this clonotype was seen a few times. The genes are TRBV19 and TRBJ1-5; D possibly corresponds to TRBD1 (6 bases). Germline values: CDR1 LNHDA, CDR2 SQIVND (reference sequence). This CDR3 has 11 residues. Trimming pared 6 bases from V and 15 bases from J, leaving 15 bases between. The DNA of the CDR3 is TGTGCCAGTAGCACGGGATCGGGGGCGCATTTT. Translating gives CASSTGSGAHF.

The J gene is TRBJ2-7, the V gene TRBV27, with TRBD2 identical over 11 bases. This CDR3 comprises 14 residues. Germline V gives CDR1 MNHEY, CDR2 SMNVEV (reference sequence). The junction had 3 bases not matched to a gene; V was cut back by 5 bases and J by 3 bases. This CDR3 reads CASSILAGVYEQYF. CDR3 DNA: TGTGCCAGCAGTATACTAGCGGGAGTCTACGAGCAGTACTTC.

This clonotype was picked up many times. The rearrangement joins TRBV28 to TRBJ1-5, with 7 bases fitting TRBD1. CDR3 length: 16 residues. In germline, CDR1 is MDHEN, CDR2 SYDVKM. Trimming took 4 bases from V and 7 from J; bases not matched to a gene: 13. The CDR3 sequence is CASSSPVRGRGQPQHF. The CDR3 DNA reads TGTGCCAGCAGTTCCCCAGTAAGGGGGCGAGGGCAGCCCCAGCATTTT.

The CDR3 DNA reads as TGCAGTGCTAGAGTCGGGACTAGCGGGAGTACAGATACGCAGTATTTT. Its translation: CSARVGTSGSTDTQYF. The chain joins TRBV20-1 to TRBJ2-3; 14 nucleotides align to TRBD2. Looked up from germline, CDR1 is DFQATT and CDR2 is SNEGSKA (reference sequence). The CDR3 loop spans 16 amino acids. V trimming: 1 base; J trimming: 3 bases; junction bases outside the gene matches: 3.

This clonotype was seen once. In DNA form, the CDR3 reads TGTGCCAGCAGCTTGGGCCAGACCAGGCCAGGGGCTTTCTTC. This sequence encodes CASSLGQTRPGAFF. The genes are TRBV11-2 and TRBJ2-1; D possibly corresponds to TRBD1 (6 bases). This CDR3 region has 14 residues. Germline loops: CDR1 SGHAT, CDR2 FQNNGV. The V and J ends lost 3 bases and 16 bases respectively, with 22 bases between them.

This clonotype was found many times. The chain uses TRBV28 and TRBJ2-7, with 13 bases matching TRBD2. Germline CDR1 is MDHEN and CDR2 is SYDVKM. This CDR3 comprises 16 residues. V shed 6 bases and J 1 base; nucleotides not matched to a gene: 6. The CDR3 here is CASSPGLAGVSYEQYF. The CDR3 DNA reads as TGTGCCAGCAGCCCCGGACTAGCGGGAGTATCCTACGAGCAGTACTTC.

The J gene is TRBJ2-1, the V gene TRBV7-2, with 8 bases matching TRBD2. This CDR3 has 16 residues. In germline, CDR1 is SGHTA, CDR2 FQGNSA. J lost 4 bases, V lost 5 bases, and 10 bases had no gene match. CDR3 nucleotides: TGTGCCAGCAGCCCAGCGGGAGTCTCTTTATACAATGAGCAGTTCTTC. The encoded protein is CASSPAGVSLYNEQFF.

Many counts were recorded for this clonotype. This rearrangement joins TRBV6-1 to TRBJ2-1; D remains unclear. Germline loops: CDR1 MNHNS, CDR2 SASEGT. The CDR3 spans 15 residues. V lost 4 bases to trimming and J lost 0 bases, with 10 bases between them. The CDR3 spells CASSAEIISYNEQFF. CDR3 DNA sequence: TGTGCCAGCAGTGCGGAAATAATCTCCTACAATGAGCAGTTCTTC.

The J gene is TRBJ2-5, the V gene TRBV5-1; 11 positions agree with TRBD2. J gave up 1 base and V 4 bases, and 9 bases lay outside the gene matches. In germline, CDR1 is SGHRS, CDR2 YFSETQ. The CDR3 extends over 17 amino acids. CDR3 sequence reads: CASSGLTSGTRQETQYF. CDR3 DNA: TGCGCCAGCAGCGGGCTGACTAGCGGGACCCGCCAAGAGACCCAGTACTTC.

The CDR3 DNA sequence: TGTGCCAGCAGCTTATTAAGGGTCGTCAAATCCTACGAGCAGTACTTC. It codes for CASSLLRVVKSYEQYF. The J gene is TRBJ2-7, the V gene TRBV7-2; D gene unclear. V was pared by 2 bases and J by 1 base, with 15 bases between. The CDR3 runs 16 residues. Germline CDR1 SGHTA, CDR2 FQGNSA.

To note about this clonotype: A much larger clone sits a single nucleotide away, making a read error possible. The chain joins TRBV12-3 or TRBV12-4 to TRBJ2-7; D is undetermined. Trimming pared 1 base from V and 5 bases from J, leaving 9 bases between. The CDR3 spans 13 residues. The CDR3, as DNA: TGTGCCAGCAGTTTAGGGGCTTCCCACGAGCAGTACTTC. The encoded protein is CASSLGASHEQYF.

There are many counts of this clonotype. CDR3 DNA: TGTGCCAGCAGCCCCCACCCGGGACAACTTAACACCGGGGAGCTGTTTTTT. Its translation is CASSPHPGQLNTGELFF. This chain connects TRBV28 to TRBJ2-2, with D maybe TRBD1 (6 bases). This CDR3 has 17 residues. V gave up 6 bases and J gave up 2 bases, with 19 bases separating them. In germline, CDR1 is MDHEN, CDR2 SYDVKM.

The table lists this clonotype with a few counts. The V call is TRBV19, the J call TRBJ2-2; D gene uncertain. CDR3 length: 12 residues. Trimming pared 3 bases from V and 7 bases from J, leaving 6 bases between. Germline CDR1 is LNHDA and CDR2 is SQIVND (reference sequence). CDR3: CASSIYSGELFF. The CDR3 DNA is TGTGCCAGTAGTATCTATAGCGGGGAGCTGTTTTTT. Full variable domain (missing parts from reference TRBV19 and TRBJ2-2): DGGITQSPKYLFRKEGQNVTLSCEQNLNHDAMYWYRQDPGQGLRLIYYSQIVNDFQKGDIAEGYSVSREKKESFPLTVTSAQKNPTAFYLCASSIYSGELFFGEGSRLTVL.

This clonotype was observed many times. The rearrangement links TRBV7-8 to TRBJ2-7; D not resolved. V was cut by 3 bases and J by 7 bases, with 19 bases left in between. Germline values: CDR1 SGHVS, CDR2 FQNEAQ. CDR3 size: 15 residues. CDR3 loop: CASSFNGRPPREQYF. In DNA, the CDR3 is TGTGCCAGCAGCTTTAACGGCAGGCCTCCGAGGGAGCAGTACTTC. The full variable domain, in which reference TRBV7-8 and TRBJ2-7 provide the parts outside the CDR3, is GAGVSQSPRYKVAKRGQDVALRCDPISGHVSLFWYQQALGQGPEFLTYFQNEAQLDKSGLPSDRFFAERPEGSVSTLKIQRTQQEDSAVYLCASSFNGRPPREQYFGPGTRLTVT.

This chain connects TRBV7-4 to TRBJ1-4, with D possibly TRBD1 on 6 matching bases. CDR3 length equals 18 residues. Trimming pared 1 base from V and 0 bases from J, leaving 15 bases between. Germline V gene lookup returns CDR1 SGHVT and CDR2 SQSDAQ. The CDR3 loop is CASSLDPRTVSTNEKLFF. In DNA form, the CDR3 reads TGTGCCAGCAGCTTAGATCCCCGGACAGTTTCAACTAATGAAAAACTGTTTTTT.

This clonotype was observed a handful of times. J is TRBJ1-5 and V is TRBV19, with TRBD1 matching over 7 bases. With V trimmed by 2 bases and J by 2 bases, 6 bases remained unmatched. This CDR3 spans 16 amino acids. Germline V gene sequence: CDR1 LNHDA, CDR2 SQIVND (reference sequence). CDR3 DNA: TGTGCCAGTAGTATACTTCGGACAGGCCGCAATCAGCCCCAGCATTTT. Its translation: CASSILRTGRNQPQHF.

This clonotype was seen a handful of times. V gene TRBV7-9 combines with J gene TRBJ1-1; TRBD1 agrees at 7 bases. This CDR3 contains 13 residues. The germline gives CDR1 SEHNR, CDR2 FQNEAQ (reference sequence). V dropped 1 base and J dropped 6; count of bases not matched to a gene: 2. The DNA for the CDR3 is TGTGCCAGCAGCTTAGGCCAGGGGGCTGAAGCTTTCTTT. Protein sequence: CASSLGQGAEAFF.

The chain joins TRBV20-1 to TRBJ1-2; D call uncertain. The germline V and J ends were trimmed by 0 bases and 7 bases, with 15 bases remaining between them. From germline, CDR1 is DFQATT and CDR2 SNEGSKA (reference sequence). The CDR3 consists of 14 residues. The CDR3 sequence: CSARDATSRGGYTF. In DNA, the CDR3 is TGCAGTGCTAGAGATGCGACGAGCCGGGGTGGCTACACCTTC.

This clonotype appeared a few times. This chain connects TRBV9 to TRBJ2-4, with 10 bases matching TRBD1. Germline V CDR1 and CDR2: SGDLS, YYNGEE. With 3 bases clipped from V and 4 bases from J, the junction kept 4 bases outside the gene matches. CDR3 length equals 15 residues. This chain's CDR3 is CASSAGGQGKNIQYF. CDR3 bases: TGTGCCAGCAGCGCGGGGGGACAGGGGAAAAACATTCAGTACTTC. Combining the CDR3 with reference TRBV9 and TRBJ2-4 gives the whole variable domain DSGVTQTPKHLITATGQRVTLRCSPRSGDLSVYWYQQSLDQGLQFLIQYYNGEERAKGNILERFSAQQFPDLHSELNLSSLELGDSALYFCASSAGGQGKNIQYFGAGTRLSVL.

This clonotype was recorded at least ten times. The rearrangement uses TRBV28 and TRBJ2-6; TRBD1 aligns across 8 bases. The CDR3 consists of 16 residues. Trimming took 11 bases from V and 0 from J; bases not matched to a gene: 9. The germline V gene encodes CDR1 MDHEN and CDR2 SYDVKM. CDR3 in DNA: TGTGCCGCACAACAGGGGGTCGTCTCTGGGGCCAACGTCCTGACTTTC. Amino acid sequence: CAAQQGVVSGANVLTF.

This clonotype was seen repeatedly, ten times or more. The V and J genes are TRBV20-1 and TRBJ2-5; 7 bases match TRBD1. The CDR3 totals 15 residues. Trimming at V came to 0 bases and at J to 5 bases, leaving 9 bases not matched to a gene. The germline V gene encodes CDR1 DFQATT and CDR2 SNEGSKA (reference sequence). CDR3 sequence (DNA): TGCAGTGCTAGAGATCATACAGGGGCTAGGGAGACCCAGTACTTC. Translation gives CSARDHTGARETQYF.

This clonotype was picked up many times. This sequence joins TRBV28 and TRBJ2-5, with D maybe TRBD1 (7 bases). The CDR3 has 12 residues. The V gene's germline CDR1 is MDHEN and CDR2 SYDVKM. V lost 7 bases to trimming and J lost 9 bases, with 15 bases between them. DNA for the CDR3: TGTGCCAGCATTCCCCAGGGGGGATCCCAGTACTTC. Amino acids: CASIPQGGSQYF.

This chain links TRBV28 with TRBJ2-1; 12 bases fit TRBD2. J lost 1 base, V lost 6 bases, and 10 bases had no gene match. The germline CDR1 and CDR2 sequences are MDHEN and SYDVKM. This CDR3 comprises 18 residues. The CDR3 region is CASRAYLAGGTSYNEQFF. Written as DNA, the CDR3 is TGTGCCAGCAGGGCCTATCTAGCGGGAGGGACATCCTACAATGAGCAGTTCTTC.

This clonotype has a count of ten or more. The genes are TRBV10-3 and TRBJ1-2; no clear D gene. V lost 3 bases and J lost 9, with 11 bases in between. Germline CDR1 reads ENHRY; CDR2 reads SYGVKD. The CDR3 covers 12 residues. CDR3: CAISDSADRYTF. The CDR3 region has the DNA TGTGCCATCAGTGACAGTGCCGATCGCTACACCTTC.

The chain joins TRBV2 to TRBJ2-7, with 7 nucleotides matching TRBD2. This CDR3 is built from 12 residues. Per germline, CDR1 SNHLY and CDR2 FYNNEI. Losses at the gene ends were 7 bases for V and 2 bases for J; bases not matched to a gene: 2. The CDR3 DNA reads as TGTGCCAGCACTAGCGGTACCTACGAGCAGTACTTC. It yields the protein CASTSGTYEQYF.